A single sample is the source of the 26 T cell receptor beta chains below, sequenced in a study of blood T cell repertoires in COVID-19 (TCRdb year 2020). Receptors were amplified or captured by the immunoSEQ multiplex PCR assay. The immuneACCESS repertoire file appears here via TCRdb, limited to in-frame rearrangements. These files lack a portion of the clones; in checked studies, under half of the deficit traces to unresolved V genes, and the cause of the others is not known. The sample profile shows some 180,000 clones; 85% of them were found once. The ten largest clones represent around 7.8% of the sample. Sequenced sample: peripheral blood. The source of these receptors is a woman in her fifties or sixties with acute or convalescent COVID-19.

Here the CDR3 reads CASSLTYEQYF. As DNA, the CDR3 is TGTGCCAGCAGTTTAACCTACGAGCAGTACTTC. The rearrangement joins TRBV6-7 to TRBJ2-7; D is unclear. TRBV6-7 is treated as an ORF (open reading frame) with a function not yet certain. This CDR3 region has 11 residues. V lost 4 bases and J 2 bases, leaving 3 bases between the germline ends.

V and J are TRBV6-5 and TRBJ1-1; D is uncertain. Germline V lookup: CDR1 MNHEY, CDR2 SVGAGI. This CDR3 has 16 residues. V was shortened by 0 bases and J by 1 base, with 12 bases between the two germline ends. The CDR3 sequence is CASSYSHPRQNTEAFF. The CDR3 nucleotides read TGTGCCAGCAGTTACTCCCACCCGCGACAGAACACTGAAGCTTTCTTT.

The chain recombines TRBV5-1 with TRBJ1-1; TRBD1 aligns across 8 bases. The V gene end was trimmed by 9 bases and the J gene end by 1 base; junction bases not matched to a gene: 5. Germline V gene sequence: CDR1 SGHRS, CDR2 YFSETQ. This CDR3 region has 13 residues. CDR3 nucleotide sequence: TGCGCCACCCGGACAGGGCCGAACACTGAAGCTTTCTTT. Translating gives CATRTGPNTEAFF.

The V gene is TRBV5-1, the J gene TRBJ2-3; the match to TRBD1 covers 9 bases. Trimming removed 0 bases from V and 12 bases from J; junction bases left unmatched: 2. This CDR3 is built from 12 residues. Looked up from germline, CDR1 is SGHRS and CDR2 is YFSETQ. CDR3 sequence: CASSLGGQGQYF. CDR3 nucleotides: TGCGCCAGCAGCTTGGGGGGACAGGGACAGTATTTT. Together with reference TRBV5-1 and TRBJ2-3, the CDR3 gives the full variable domain: KAGVTQTPRYLIKTRGQQVTLSCSPISGHRSVSWYQQTPGQGLQFLFEYFSETQRNKGNFPGRFSGRQFSNSRSEMNVSTLELGDSALYLCASSLGGQGQYFGPGTRLTVL.

The gene calls are TRBV7-3 and TRBJ2-1, with D perhaps matching TRBD2 (6 bases). The CDR3 is 14 amino acids. Germline V gene sequence: CDR1 SGHTA, CDR2 FQGTGA. The V end was cut by 5 bases, the J end by 2 bases, with 10 bases between. The CDR3 nucleotides read TGTGCCAGCAGCCCGGGACTCCCCTACAATGAGCAGTTCTTC. It encodes CASSPGLPYNEQFF.

The chain has TRBV28 and TRBJ1-1; unclear D gene. The V and J ends lost 2 bases and 6 bases respectively, with 13 bases between them. The germline V gene has CDR1 MDHEN and CDR2 SYDVKM. The CDR3 spans 14 residues. CDR3 sequence reads: CASSLSSRGAEAFF. CDR3 nucleotide sequence: TGTGCCAGCAGTTTAAGCAGCAGAGGCGCTGAAGCTTTCTTT.

This chain joins TRBV7-9 and TRBJ2-5; TRBD2 agrees at 12 bases. Losses at the gene ends were 4 bases for V and 4 bases for J; bases not matched to a gene: 10. The CDR3 length is 17 residues. The germline V gene encodes CDR1 SEHNR and CDR2 FQNEAQ (reference sequence). The CDR3 region has the DNA TGTGCCAGCAGCTCTGGAATGACTAGCGGGAGAGGAGAGACCCAGTACTTC. Encoded protein: CASSSGMTSGRGETQYF.

The chain combines TRBV5-1 with TRBJ2-2; TRBD2 aligns across 10 bases. Germline V lookup: CDR1 SGHRS, CDR2 YFSETQ. V lost 5 bases, J lost 5 bases, and 0 bases stayed unmatched. CDR3 size: 13 residues. CDR3 coding DNA: TGCGCCAGCAGACTAGCGGGAACCGGGGAGCTGTTTTTT. Amino acid sequence: CASRLAGTGELFF.

The rearrangement uses TRBV19 and TRBJ1-2, with TRBD1 identical over 8 bases. V dropped 6 bases and J dropped 7; count of bases not matched to a gene: 7. The germline V gene encodes CDR1 LNHDA and CDR2 SQIVND (reference sequence). This CDR3 has 13 residues. The CDR3 here is CASSTGGLSGYTF. CDR3 DNA sequence: TGTGCCAGTAGCACAGGGGGTTTATCTGGCTACACCTTC.

The chain employs TRBV29-1 and TRBJ1-2, with TRBD1 identical over 7 bases. Per germline, CDR1 SQVTM and CDR2 ANQGSEA. This CDR3 has 13 amino acids. Trimming at V came to 5 bases and at J to 6 bases, leaving 9 bases not matched to a gene. The CDR3 DNA is TGCAGCGTTAACAGGGGAACGGCGGATGGCTACACCTTC. It specifies CSVNRGTADGYTF.

This clone was seen only a few times. CDR3 sequence: CAWSVAGGQFQAFF. The CDR3 DNA is TGTGCCTGGAGTGTCGCCGGGGGGCAATTTCAAGCTTTCTTT. The J gene is TRBJ1-1, the V gene TRBV30; tentative D call: TRBD1 (6 bases). The V and J ends lost 0 bases and 9 bases respectively, with 17 bases between them. The length of the CDR3 is 14 residues. Germline assignment: CDR1 GTSNPN and CDR2 SVGIG (reference sequence). Variable domain in full (rest from reference TRBV30 and TRBJ1-1): SQTIHQWPATLVQPVGSPLSLECTVEGTSNPNLYWYRQAAGRGLQLLFYSVGIGQISSEVPQNLSASRPQDRQFILSSKKLLLSDSGFYLCAWSVAGGQFQAFFGQGTRLTVV.

The gene calls are TRBV5-4 and TRBJ2-2; 12 positions agree with TRBD2. CDR1 is SGHNT, CDR2 YYREEE, per germline (reference sequence). With 0 bases clipped from V and 7 bases from J, the junction kept 7 bases outside the gene matches. The CDR3 loop spans 17 amino acids. DNA of the CDR3: TGTGCCAGCAGCTTGGACCCTAGCGGGAGGGCCGGCGGGGAGCTGTTTTTT. It codes for CASSLDPSGRAGGELFF. Using reference TRBV5-4 and TRBJ2-2 for the parts outside the CDR3, the full variable domain is ETGVTQSPTHLIKTRGQQVTLRCSSQSGHNTVSWYQQALGQGPQFIFQYYREEENGRGNFPPRFSGLQFPNYSSELNVNALELDDSALYLCASSLDPSGRAGGELFFGEGSRLTVL.

As DNA, the CDR3 is TGTGCCAGCAGTTATCGCGGTGGTCATGGCTACACCTTC. The encoded protein is CASSYRGGHGYTF. J is TRBJ1-2 and V is TRBV28, with D unresolved. Germline V gene sequence: CDR1 MDHEN, CDR2 SYDVKM. The CDR3 totals 13 residues. V lost 4 bases to trimming and J lost 6 bases, with 12 bases between them.

This chain links TRBV28 with TRBJ1-1; the match to TRBD1 covers 9 bases. CDR1 is MDHEN, CDR2 SYDVKM, per germline. This CDR3 spans 14 amino acids. After removal of 6 bases from V and 4 bases from J, the junction contained 6 bases not matched to a gene. CDR3 coding DNA: TGTGCCAGCAGACTGACAGGGGGACGCACTGAAGCTTTCTTT. This gives the protein CASRLTGGRTEAFF.

A few counts support this clone. The chain has TRBV7-8 and TRBJ1-2; 8 bases agree with TRBD1. Germline CDR1 SGHVS, CDR2 FQNEAQ. The junction had 8 bases not matched to a gene; V was cut back by 0 bases and J by 2 bases. The CDR3 is 17 residues long. The CDR3 region is CASSLARDRWENYGYTF. For the CDR3, the DNA is TGTGCCAGCAGCTTAGCCCGGGACAGGTGGGAAAACTATGGCTACACCTTC.

V gene TRBV30 combines with J gene TRBJ1-3, with unresolved D. This CDR3 is built from 15 residues. Looked up from germline, CDR1 is GTSNPN and CDR2 is SVGIG (reference sequence). Trimming pared 2 bases from V and 4 bases from J, leaving 15 bases between. The CDR3 here is CAWSTTQTQGNTIYF. The CDR3, as DNA: TGTGCCTGGAGTACCACCCAGACACAAGGAAACACCATATATTTT.

The rearrangement links TRBV19 to TRBJ2-1, with 11 bases matching TRBD1. The CDR3 covers 16 residues. From germline, CDR1 is LNHDA and CDR2 SQIVND (reference sequence). The V and J ends lost 9 bases and 7 bases, in that order; junction bases with no gene match: 14. CDR3 in DNA: TGTGCCAGCACAACAACCGGGACAGGGGGTCGGAATGAGCAGTTCTTC. It specifies CASTTTGTGGRNEQFF.

The chain employs TRBV7-3 and TRBJ1-6; D is unclear. The germline V gene encodes CDR1 SGHTA and CDR2 FQGTGA. CDR3 length equals 14 residues. V lost 2 bases and J 9 bases, leaving 11 bases between the germline ends. The CDR3: CASSLYRLVSPLHF. CDR3 in DNA: TGTGCCAGCAGCTTATATCGACTTGTTTCACCCCTCCACTTT. Full variable domain (missing parts from reference TRBV7-3 and TRBJ1-6): GAGVSQTPSNKVTEKGKYVELRCDPISGHTALYWYRQSLGQGPEFLIYFQGTGAADDSGLPNDRFFAVRPEGSVSTLKIQRTERGDSAVYLCASSLYRLVSPLHFGNGTRLTVT.

The chain joins TRBV7-3 to TRBJ2-3; D perhaps matches TRBD2 (6 bases). CDR1 and CDR2 from the germline V gene are SGHTA and FQGTGA. V was trimmed by 2 bases and J by 4 bases, leaving 10 bases between them. CDR3 length equals 14 residues. CDR3 loop: CASSLSGVADTQYF. The CDR3 region has the DNA TGTGCCAGCAGCTTATCGGGAGTGGCAGATACGCAGTATTTT.

The table lists this clone with a count of one. The chain carries TRBV21-1 and TRBJ1-3; no check of the table's D call, TRBD1, against the DNA was made. TRBV21-1 is an annotated pseudogene. The length of the CDR3 is 15 residues. CDR3 DNA: TGTGCCAGCAGCACCAACAGGGAAACTGGAAACACCATATATTTT. It translates to CASSTNRETGNTIYF.

This sequence joins TRBV7-2 and TRBJ2-3; possibly TRBD1 for D (5 bases). The CDR3 extends over 12 amino acids. Trimming removed 3 bases at V and 4 bases at J, with 5 bases between. The germline CDR1 and CDR2 sequences are SGHTA and FQGNSA. CDR3 loop: CASSLGPDTQYF. The DNA of the CDR3 is TGTGCCAGCAGCTTGGGGCCAGATACGCAGTATTTT.

In its sample, this clone was seen once. The chain employs TRBV19 and TRBJ1-1; D is possibly TRBD1 (5 bases). The ends were cut back, 3 bases at V and 3 bases at J, with 8 bases in the middle. Germline CDR1 LNHDA, CDR2 SQIVND (reference sequence). CDR3 length: 13 amino acids. Here the CDR3 reads CASSIGTHTEAFF. DNA for the CDR3: TGTGCCAGTAGTATCGGGACTCACACTGAAGCTTTCTTT.

The chain combines TRBV10-3 with TRBJ1-2; D uncertain. The CDR3 runs to 12 residues. In germline, CDR1 is ENHRY, CDR2 SYGVKD. V lost 7 bases to trimming and J lost 4 bases, with 10 bases between them. Here the CDR3 reads CAIMREPYGYTF. The CDR3 DNA reads TGTGCCATCATGCGGGAGCCCTATGGCTACACCTTC.

The chain joins TRBV24-1 to TRBJ2-1; possible D gene TRBD2, 5 bases. This CDR3 spans 12 amino acids. Germline assignment: CDR1 KGHDR and CDR2 SFDVKD. V lost 10 bases to trimming and J lost 7 bases, with 13 bases between them. The DNA of the CDR3 is TGTGCCACGGAGGCCGGCGTAAATGAGCAGTTCTTC. This encodes CATEAGVNEQFF.

The V call is TRBV27, the J call TRBJ2-1; TRBD2 might be the D (5 bases). The ends were cut back, 3 bases at V and 1 base at J, with 10 bases in the middle. There are 15 residues in the CDR3. Germline-derived CDR1 and CDR2 are MNHEY and SMNVEV (reference sequence). The CDR3 loop is CASSFQRTSYNEQFF. CDR3 DNA sequence: TGTGCCAGCAGTTTCCAGAGGACTTCCTACAATGAGCAGTTCTTC.

This chain joins TRBV7-3 and TRBJ2-1, with 7 bases matching TRBD2. In germline, CDR1 is SGHTA, CDR2 FQGTGA. Germline trimming cut 1 base from V and 10 bases from J; bases unmatched to any gene: 10. CDR3 size: 15 residues. In DNA, the CDR3 is TGTGCCAGCAGCTTAAACGGCGGGGGATTAGGGGAGCAGTTCTTC. It yields the protein CASSLNGGGLGEQFF.